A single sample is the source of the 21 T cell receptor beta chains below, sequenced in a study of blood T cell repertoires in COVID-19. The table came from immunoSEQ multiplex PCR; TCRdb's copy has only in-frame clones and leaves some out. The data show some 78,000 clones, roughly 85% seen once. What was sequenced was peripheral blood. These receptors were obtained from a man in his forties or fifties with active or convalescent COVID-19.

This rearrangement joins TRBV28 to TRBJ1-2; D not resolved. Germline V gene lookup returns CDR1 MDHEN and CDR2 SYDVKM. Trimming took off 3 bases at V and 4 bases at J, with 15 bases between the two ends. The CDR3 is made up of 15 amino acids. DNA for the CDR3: TGTGCCAGCAGTTTTGAGGGCAGACGAGTCTATGGCTACACCTTC. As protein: CASSFEGRRVYGYTF.

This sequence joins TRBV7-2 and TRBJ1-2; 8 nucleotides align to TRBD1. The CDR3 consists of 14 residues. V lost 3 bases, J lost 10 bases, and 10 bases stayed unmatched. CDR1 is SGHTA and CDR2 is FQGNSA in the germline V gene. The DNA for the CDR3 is TGTGCCAGCAGCTTCCGGGACAGGCAATTCTACTACACCTTC. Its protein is CASSFRDRQFYYTF.

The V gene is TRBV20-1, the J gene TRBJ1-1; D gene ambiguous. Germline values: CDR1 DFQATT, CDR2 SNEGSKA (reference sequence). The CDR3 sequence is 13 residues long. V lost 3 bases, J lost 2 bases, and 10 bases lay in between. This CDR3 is CSASPGLNTEAFF. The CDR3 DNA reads TGCAGTGCTAGTCCGGGTTTAAACACTGAAGCTTTCTTT.

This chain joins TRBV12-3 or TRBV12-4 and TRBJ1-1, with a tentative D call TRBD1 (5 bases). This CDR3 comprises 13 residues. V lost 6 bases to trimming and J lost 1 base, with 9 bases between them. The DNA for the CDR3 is TGTGCCAGCAGACTCACAGGGAACACTGAAGCTTTCTTT. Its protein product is CASRLTGNTEAFF.

The CDR3 DNA is TGTGCCAGTAGTATAGGGGGACAGGAGGTTGTGAACACTGAAGCTTTCTTT. This codes for CASSIGGQEVVNTEAFF. This chain connects TRBV19 to TRBJ1-1, with 8 bases lining up with TRBD1. Germline CDR1 is LNHDA and CDR2 is SQIVND (reference sequence). CDR3 length: 17 amino acids. V trimming: 1 base; J trimming: 0 bases; junction bases outside the gene matches: 7.

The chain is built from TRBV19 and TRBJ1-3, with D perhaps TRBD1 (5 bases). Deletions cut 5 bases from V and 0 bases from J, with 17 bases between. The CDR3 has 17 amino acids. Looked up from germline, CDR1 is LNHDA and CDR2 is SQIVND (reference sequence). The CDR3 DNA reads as TGTGCCAGTAGTCCGAAGAAACAGGCACACTCTGGAAACACCATATATTTT. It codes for CASSPKKQAHSGNTIYF.

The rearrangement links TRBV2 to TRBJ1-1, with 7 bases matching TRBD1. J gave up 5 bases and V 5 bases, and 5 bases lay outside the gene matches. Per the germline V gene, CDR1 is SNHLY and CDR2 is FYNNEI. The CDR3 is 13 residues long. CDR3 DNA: TGTGCCAGCAGTTATACGGACAGGACTGAAGCTTTCTTT. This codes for CASSYTDRTEAFF.

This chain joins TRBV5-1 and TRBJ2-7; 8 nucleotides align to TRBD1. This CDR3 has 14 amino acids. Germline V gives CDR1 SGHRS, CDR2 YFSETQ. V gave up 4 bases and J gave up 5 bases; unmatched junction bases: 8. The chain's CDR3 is CASSTLTGENEQYF. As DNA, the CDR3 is TGCGCCAGCAGCACGTTGACAGGGGAAAACGAGCAGTACTTC.

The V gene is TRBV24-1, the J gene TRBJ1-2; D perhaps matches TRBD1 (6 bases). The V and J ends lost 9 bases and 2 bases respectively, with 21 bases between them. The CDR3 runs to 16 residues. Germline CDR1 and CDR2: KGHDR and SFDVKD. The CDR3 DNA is TGTGCCACCTCTGGGACATCATCCCCAAACAACTATGGCTACACCTTC. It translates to CATSGTSSPNNYGYTF.

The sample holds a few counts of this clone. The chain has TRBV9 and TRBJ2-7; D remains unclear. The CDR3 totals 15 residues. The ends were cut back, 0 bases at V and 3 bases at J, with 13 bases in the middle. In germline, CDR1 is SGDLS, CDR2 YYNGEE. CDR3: CASSVGIALGYEQYF. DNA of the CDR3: TGTGCCAGCAGCGTAGGAATAGCCCTAGGCTACGAGCAGTACTTC. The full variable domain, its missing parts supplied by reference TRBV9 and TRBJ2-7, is DSGVTQTPKHLITATGQRVTLRCSPRSGDLSVYWYQQSLDQGLQFLIQYYNGEERAKGNILERFSAQQFPDLHSELNLSSLELGDSALYFCASSVGIALGYEQYFGPGTRLTVT.

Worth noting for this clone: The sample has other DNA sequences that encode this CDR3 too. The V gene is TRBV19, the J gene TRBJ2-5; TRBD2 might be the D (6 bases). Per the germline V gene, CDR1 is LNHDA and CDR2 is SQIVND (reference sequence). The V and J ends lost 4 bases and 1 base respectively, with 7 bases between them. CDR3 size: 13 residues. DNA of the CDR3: TGTGCCAGTAGTAGTAGCGGCCAAGAGACCCAGTACTTC. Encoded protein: CASSSSGQETQYF.

The CDR3 region is CASSSGESSGANVLTF. The DNA for the CDR3 is TGCGCCAGCTCTAGCGGGGAAAGCTCTGGGGCCAACGTCCTGACTTTC. V and J are TRBV5-1 and TRBJ2-6; TRBD2 matches at 9 bases. Germline V gene lookup returns CDR1 SGHRS and CDR2 YFSETQ. This CDR3 is built from 16 residues. V was clipped by 7 bases and J by 0 bases; unmatched bases: 5. The full variable domain, its missing parts supplied by reference TRBV5-1 and TRBJ2-6, is KAGVTQTPRYLIKTRGQQVTLSCSPISGHRSVSWYQQTPGQGLQFLFEYFSETQRNKGNFPGRFSGRQFSNSRSEMNVSTLELGDSALYLCASSSGESSGANVLTFGAGSRLTVL.

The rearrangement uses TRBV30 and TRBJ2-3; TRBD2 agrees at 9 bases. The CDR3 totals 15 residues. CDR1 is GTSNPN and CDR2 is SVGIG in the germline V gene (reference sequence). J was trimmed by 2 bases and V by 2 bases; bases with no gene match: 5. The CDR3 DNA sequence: TGTGCCTGGAGTCTGACTAGCGGTTACACAGATACGCAGTATTTT. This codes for CAWSLTSGYTDTQYF.

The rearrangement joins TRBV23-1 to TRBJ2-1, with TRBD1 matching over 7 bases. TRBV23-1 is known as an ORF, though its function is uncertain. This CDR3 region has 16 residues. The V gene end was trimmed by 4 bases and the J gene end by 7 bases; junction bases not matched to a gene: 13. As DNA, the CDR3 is TGCGCCAGCAGTCCTCCGAGAGGGACAGTGGGGAATGAGCAGTTCTTC. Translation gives CASSPPRGTVGNEQFF.

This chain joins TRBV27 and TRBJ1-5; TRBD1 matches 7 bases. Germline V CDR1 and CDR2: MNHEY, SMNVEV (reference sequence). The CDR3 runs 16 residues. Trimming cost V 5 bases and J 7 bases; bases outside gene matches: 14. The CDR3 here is CASSPRLDRVGQPQHF. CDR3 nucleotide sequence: TGTGCCAGCAGTCCCCGATTAGACAGGGTCGGACAGCCCCAGCATTTT.

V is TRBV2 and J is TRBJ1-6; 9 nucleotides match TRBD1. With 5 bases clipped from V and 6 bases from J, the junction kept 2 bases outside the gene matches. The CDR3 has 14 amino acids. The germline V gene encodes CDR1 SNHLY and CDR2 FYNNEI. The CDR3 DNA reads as TGTGCCAGCAGTTGGGACAGGGCTAATTCACCCCTCCACTTT. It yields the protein CASSWDRANSPLHF.

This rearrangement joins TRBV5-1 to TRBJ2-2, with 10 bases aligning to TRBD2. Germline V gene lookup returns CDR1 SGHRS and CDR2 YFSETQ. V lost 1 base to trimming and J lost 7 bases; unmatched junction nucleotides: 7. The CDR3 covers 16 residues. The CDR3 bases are TGCGCCAGCAGCTTGTTCCAGCTAGCGGGAGTCGGGGAGCTGTTTTTT. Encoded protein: CASSLFQLAGVGELFF.

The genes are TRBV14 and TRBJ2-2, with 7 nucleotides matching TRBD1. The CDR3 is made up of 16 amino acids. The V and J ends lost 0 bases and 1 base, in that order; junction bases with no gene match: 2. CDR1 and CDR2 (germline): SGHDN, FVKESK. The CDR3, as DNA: TGTGCCAGCAGCCAAGAGACAGGGATGAACACCGGGGAGCTGTTTTTT. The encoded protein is CASSQETGMNTGELFF.

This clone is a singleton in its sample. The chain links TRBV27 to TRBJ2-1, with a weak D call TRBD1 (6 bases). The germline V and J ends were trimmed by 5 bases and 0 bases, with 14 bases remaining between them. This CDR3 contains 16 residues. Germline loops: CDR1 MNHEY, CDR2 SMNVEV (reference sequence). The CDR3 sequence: CASSPWQGISYNEQFF. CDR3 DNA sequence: TGTGCCAGCAGTCCGTGGCAGGGGATCTCCTACAATGAGCAGTTCTTC.

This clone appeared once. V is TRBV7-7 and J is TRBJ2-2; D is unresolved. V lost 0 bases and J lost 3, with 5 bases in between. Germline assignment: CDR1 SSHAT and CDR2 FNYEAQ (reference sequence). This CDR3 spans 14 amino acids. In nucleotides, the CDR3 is TGTGCCAGCAGCTTAGCGGGCGACACCGGGGAGCTGTTTTTT. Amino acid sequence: CASSLAGDTGELFF.

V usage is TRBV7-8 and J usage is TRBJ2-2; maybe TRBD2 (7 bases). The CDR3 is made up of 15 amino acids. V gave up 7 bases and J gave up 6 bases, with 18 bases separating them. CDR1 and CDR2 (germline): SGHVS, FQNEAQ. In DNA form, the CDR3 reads TGTGCCAGCATCCAGGGAGGGGGTTATCCCGGGGAGCTGTTTTTT. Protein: CASIQGGGYPGELFF.